Following are 5 T cell receptor beta chains from one sample sequenced in a study of blood T cell repertoires in COVID-19. The table came from immunoSEQ multiplex PCR; TCRdb's copy has only in-frame clones and leaves some out. Here the sample spans approximately 150,000 clones, about 86% being singletons. The sample comprised peripheral blood. These receptors originate from an older woman with acute or convalescent COVID-19.

This clone was seen only a few times. V usage is TRBV28 and J usage is TRBJ1-4; D is unresolved. This CDR3 is 15 amino acids long. The V end lost 3 bases, the J end lost 7 bases, and 15 bases lay between the germline ends. In germline, CDR1 is MDHEN, CDR2 SYDVKM. CDR3 sequence: CASSFSGFKSEKLFF. Written as DNA, the CDR3 is TGTGCCAGCAGTTTTAGCGGGTTTAAAAGTGAAAAACTGTTTTTT.

CDR3 nucleotides: TGTGCCAGCAGCACCTTGACAGGGTCCAGCTCCTACGAGCAGTACTTC. This sequence encodes CASSTLTGSSSYEQYF. This chain connects TRBV7-9 to TRBJ2-7, with 7 bases fitting TRBD1. CDR3 length: 16 amino acids. Germline CDR1 reads SEHNR; CDR2 reads FQNEAQ (reference sequence). The J segment lost 0 bases and the V segment lost 5 bases, leaving 10 bases of the junction unmatched. The complete variable domain, with remaining parts taken from reference TRBV7-9 and TRBJ2-7, reads DTGVSQNPRHKITKRGQNVTFRCDPISEHNRLYWYRQTLGQGPEFLTYFQNEAQLEKSRLLSDRFSAERPKGSFSTLEIQRTEQGDSAMYLCASSTLTGSSSYEQYFGPGTRLTVT.

This sequence joins TRBV10-1 and TRBJ2-2; 8 bases align to TRBD1. After removal of 5 bases from V and 0 bases from J, the junction contained 5 bases not matched to a gene. Germline V gene lookup returns CDR1 WNHNN and CDR2 SYGVQD (reference sequence). This CDR3 region has 16 residues. The CDR3 nucleotides read TGCGCCAGCAGTCAAGACAGGGGCTCGAACACCGGGGAGCTGTTTTTT. Translating it yields CASSQDRGSNTGELFF.

This clone was counted a single time. The rearrangement links TRBV2 to TRBJ2-7, with D unclear. This CDR3 has 11 amino acids. Trimming pared 3 bases from V and 5 bases from J, leaving 5 bases between. Germline V gives CDR1 SNHLY, CDR2 FYNNEI. CDR3 nucleotides: TGTGCCAGCAGTGAGCAGAACGAGCAGTACTTC. Its translation is CASSEQNEQYF.

The chain has TRBV4-2 and TRBJ2-5; 8 bases are a match to TRBD2. V trimming: 0 bases; J trimming: 1 base; junction bases outside the gene matches: 4. The germline CDR1 and CDR2 sequences are LGHNA and YNFKEQ. CDR3 size: 16 residues. CDR3 DNA: TGTGCCAGCAGCCAAGAGATAGCGGGGACCCAAGAGACCCAGTACTTC. This sequence encodes CASSQEIAGTQETQYF.